Each of the 6 T cell receptor beta chains below was sequenced from the same sample in a study of blood T cell repertoires in COVID-19. Repertoires were generated with immunoSEQ multiplex PCR, while TCRdb's copy carries only in-frame clones and drops some. The sample consists of 61,000 or so clones, around four fifths of them appearing once. Sequencing was done on a sample of peripheral blood. These receptors originate from a woman aged 65 to 85 with acute or convalescent COVID-19.

In nucleotides, the CDR3 is TGTGCCAGCAGCCCATGGGGACTGGGTCTCGTGGACACCGGGGAGCTGTTTTTT. Protein product: CASSPWGLGLVDTGELFF. The chain combines TRBV7-9 with TRBJ2-2, with D possibly TRBD2 on 6 matching bases. Germline CDR1 reads SEHNR; CDR2 reads FQNEAQ (reference sequence). With 5 bases removed from V and 3 bases from J, the gap between germline ends came to 22 bases. CDR3 length equals 18 residues.

The V call is TRBV14, the J call TRBJ2-7; 11 nucleotides line up with TRBD1. V was clipped by 4 bases and J by 3 bases; unmatched bases: 2. This CDR3 contains 14 residues. Germline CDR1 is SGHDN and CDR2 is FVKESK. The CDR3 spells CASSLGTGGYEQYF. DNA of the CDR3: TGTGCCAGCAGCCTCGGGACAGGGGGCTACGAGCAGTACTTC.

The V gene is TRBV18, the J gene TRBJ2-7; the D is unclear. This CDR3 has 14 residues. V gave up 0 bases and J gave up 5 bases, with 11 bases separating them. CDR1 and CDR2 (germline): KGHSH, LQKENI. The CDR3 DNA is TGTGCCAGCTCACCACCCAGGCAGCCCCACGAGCAGTACTTC. It specifies CASSPPRQPHEQYF.

This chain connects TRBV28 to TRBJ1-1; no definite D call. Germline V lookup: CDR1 MDHEN, CDR2 SYDVKM. The CDR3 totals 14 residues. V was cut by 7 bases and J by 4 bases, with 16 bases left in between. The CDR3 nucleotides are TGTGCCAGCAATATCAGGAGGGTAACCACTGAAGCTTTCTTT. Translation gives CASNIRRVTTEAFF.

The rearrangement uses TRBV7-9 and TRBJ1-3, with TRBD1 matching over 8 bases. With 3 bases clipped from V and 7 bases from J, the junction kept 11 bases outside the gene matches. This CDR3 is 16 amino acids long. Germline V gene data show CDR1 as SEHNR and CDR2 as FQNEAQ (reference sequence). The CDR3 DNA reads TGTGCCAGCAGCTTGTGGACAGGGCAAAGGCATAACACCATATATTTT. Residues: CASSLWTGQRHNTIYF.

The chain is built from TRBV18 and TRBJ2-5; possible D gene TRBD2, 7 bases. Trimming stripped 3 bases from V and 5 bases from J, with 16 bases between. The CDR3 runs to 15 residues. Germline CDR1 and CDR2: KGHSH and LQKENI. CDR3 DNA: TGTGCCAGCTCACCCGTAACGGGGGGCGAGGAGACCCAGTACTTC. Its protein is CASSPVTGGEETQYF.